Listed below are T cell receptor beta chains from one sample, sequenced in a study of OX40 agonist ivuxolimab in advanced cancers. The protocol was immunoSEQ multiplex PCR, while the TCRdb copy is restricted to in-frame clones and leaves out a portion. The sample carries 100,000 or so clones, less than 95% recorded once. The sequencing here drew on CD4+ or CD8+ T cells sorted from blood, taken in a trial of the OX40 agonist ivuxolimab. The receptors derive from an adult with an advanced solid tumor such as melanoma, head and neck, liver or kidney cancer. The CDR3 runs from the conserved cysteine through the conserved F or W. The D gene is left open where the match is weak. A clone size is listed for some rows: how often the clone was seen (once, few, many), or a class if it is expanded.

d_gene: TRBD2
j_gene: TRBJ2-2
v_gene: TRBV5-4
abundance: .
CDR3nt: TGTGCCAGCAGCATTACTAGCGGGAGTGCCGGGGAGCTGTTTTTT
CDR3aa: CASSITSGSAGELFF

d_gene: .
j_gene: TRBJ2-7
v_gene: TRBV6-1
abundance: .
CDR3nt: TGTGCCAGCAGTGAAGGAGTTCCCCCCAGAGAGCAGTACTTC
CDR3aa: CASSEGVPPREQYF

d_gene: .
j_gene: TRBJ2-1
v_gene: TRBV7-8
abundance: .
CDR3nt: TGTGCCAGCAGCCCGGATGTGGGGGATGAGCAGTTCTTC
CDR3aa: CASSPDVGDEQFF

d_gene: .
j_gene: TRBJ1-1
v_gene: TRBV6-5
abundance: .
CDR3nt: TGTGCCAGCAGTTACGTGGGACACCCCGAAACTGAAGCTTTCTTT
CDR3aa: CASSYVGHPETEAFF

d_gene: .
j_gene: TRBJ2-5
v_gene: TRBV5-1
abundance: once
CDR3nt: TGCGCCAGCAGGCCTCTTGGAGGCTTGGAGACCCAGTACTTC
CDR3aa: CASRPLGGLETQYF

d_gene: TRBD1
j_gene: TRBJ1-5
v_gene: TRBV19
abundance: .
CDR3nt: TGTGCCAGTAGTATATATTGGGCAGGGGGCCTCCTTGGCAATCAGCCCCAGCATTTT
CDR3aa: CASSIYWAGGLLGNQPQHF

d_gene: .
j_gene: TRBJ1-5
v_gene: TRBV19
abundance: .
CDR3nt: TGTGCCAGTAGTAACCTTCGAGGACAGCCCCAGCATTTT
CDR3aa: CASSNLRGQPQHF

d_gene: .
j_gene: TRBJ2-5
v_gene: TRBV4-2
abundance: .
CDR3nt: TGTGCCAGCAGCCCCGGAGGGGGAAAAGAGACCCAGTACTTC
CDR3aa: CASSPGGGKETQYF

d_gene: TRBD2
j_gene: TRBJ2-7
v_gene: TRBV30
abundance: .
CDR3nt: TGTGCCTGGAGTCAAGCGGGGGGGGACGGTTACGAGCAGTACTTC
CDR3aa: CAWSQAGGDGYEQYF

d_gene: TRBD2
j_gene: TRBJ2-7
v_gene: TRBV7-9
abundance: .
CDR3nt: TGTGCCAGCAGCTTACCTAGCGGGAGTAACGAGCAGTACTTC
CDR3aa: CASSLPSGSNEQYF

d_gene: TRBD2
j_gene: TRBJ2-7
v_gene: TRBV7-2
abundance: .
CDR3nt: TGTGCCAGCAGCTTAGAGTCCAGCGGGAGGTACGAGCAGTACTTC
CDR3aa: CASSLESSGRYEQYF

d_gene: .
j_gene: TRBJ2-5
v_gene: TRBV7-7
abundance: once
CDR3nt: TGTGCCAGCAGCTTAGCCCCGGCCAGACAAGAGACCCAGTACTTC
CDR3aa: CASSLAPARQETQYF

d_gene: .
j_gene: TRBJ1-6
v_gene: TRBV7-2
abundance: .
CDR3nt: TGTGCCAGCAGCTCCCGGCGGGGGAATAATTCACCCCTCCACTTT
CDR3aa: CASSSRRGNNSPLHF

d_gene: .
j_gene: TRBJ1-5
v_gene: TRBV28
abundance: .
CDR3nt: TGTGCCAGCAAGGGTGGCCAGAAGGGGTATAGCAATCAGCCCCAGCATTTT
CDR3aa: CASKGGQKGYSNQPQHF

d_gene: .
j_gene: TRBJ1-2
v_gene: TRBV2
abundance: .
CDR3nt: TGTGCCAGCAGTGACCTTCACTATGGCTACACCTTC
CDR3aa: CASSDLHYGYTF

d_gene: .
j_gene: TRBJ1-1
v_gene: TRBV27
abundance: .
CDR3nt: TGTGCCAGCAGACACGGACGGTTCACTGAAGCTTTCTTT
CDR3aa: CASRHGRFTEAFF

d_gene: .
j_gene: TRBJ2-5
v_gene: TRBV5-1
abundance: .
CDR3nt: TGCGCCAGCAGCTTGGCCCGGGGGTCAGGAGAGACCCAGTACTTC
CDR3aa: CASSLARGSGETQYF

d_gene: .
j_gene: TRBJ2-5
v_gene: TRBV9
abundance: once
CDR3nt: TGTGCCAGCAGCCAAAGCCCCGGGGGCCGGGAGACCCAGTACTTC
CDR3aa: CASSQSPGGRETQYF

d_gene: TRBD2
j_gene: TRBJ2-2
v_gene: TRBV7-2
abundance: .
CDR3nt: TGTGCCAGCAGCTTTCGAGCGGGAGGGTCCGGGGAGCTGTTTTTT
CDR3aa: CASSFRAGGSGELFF

d_gene: .
j_gene: TRBJ1-2
v_gene: TRBV9
abundance: .
CDR3nt: TGTGCCAGCAGCGTAACGTTGGACTATGGCTACACCTTC
CDR3aa: CASSVTLDYGYTF

d_gene: TRBD1
j_gene: TRBJ1-2
v_gene: TRBV2
abundance: .
CDR3nt: TGTGCCAGCAGGGCCACAGGGGTTGACTATGGCTACACCTTC
CDR3aa: CASRATGVDYGYTF

d_gene: TRBD1
j_gene: TRBJ1-5
v_gene: TRBV18
abundance: .
CDR3nt: TGTGCCAGCTCAAAAGGGACAGGTAGCAATCAGCCCCAGCATTTT
CDR3aa: CASSKGTGSNQPQHF

d_gene: .
j_gene: TRBJ2-1
v_gene: TRBV6-6
abundance: .
CDR3nt: TGTGCCAGCAGCGATTTGGGTGAGCAGTTCTTC
CDR3aa: CASSDLGEQFF

d_gene: .
j_gene: TRBJ1-3
v_gene: TRBV7-2
abundance: .
CDR3nt: TGTGCCAGCAGCCCCAGTACCAGGAACGGAAACACCATATATTTT
CDR3aa: CASSPSTRNGNTIYF